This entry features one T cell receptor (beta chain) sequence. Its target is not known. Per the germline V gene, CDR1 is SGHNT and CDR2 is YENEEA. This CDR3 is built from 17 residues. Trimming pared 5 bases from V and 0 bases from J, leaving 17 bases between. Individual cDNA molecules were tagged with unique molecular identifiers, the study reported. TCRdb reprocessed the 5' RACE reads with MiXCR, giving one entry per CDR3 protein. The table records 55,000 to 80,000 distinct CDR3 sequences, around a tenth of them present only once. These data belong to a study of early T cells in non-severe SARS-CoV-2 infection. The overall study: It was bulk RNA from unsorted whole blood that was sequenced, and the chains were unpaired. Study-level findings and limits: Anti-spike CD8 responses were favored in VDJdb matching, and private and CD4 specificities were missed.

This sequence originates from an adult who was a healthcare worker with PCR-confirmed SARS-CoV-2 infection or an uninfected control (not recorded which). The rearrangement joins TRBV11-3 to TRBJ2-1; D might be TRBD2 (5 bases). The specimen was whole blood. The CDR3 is CASSPRGQRSSYNEQFF. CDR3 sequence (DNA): TGTGCCAGCAGCCCAAGAGGGCAGCGGAGCTCCTACAATGAGCAGTTCTTC.